Listed below are T cell receptor beta chains from one sample, sequenced in a study of cytomegalovirus exposure and HLA in healthy donors. Only in-frame clones appear in the TCRdb table, and some are missing; sequencing was by immunoSEQ multiplex PCR. The sample lists 200,000 to 250,000 clones, about 80% occurring once. Sequencing was carried out using PBMCs. The receptors were gathered from a woman aged 40 to 50 in good health and CMV-seronegative. The CDR3 runs from the conserved cysteine through the conserved F or W. Fields, in order: J gene, clone size, D gene, CDR3 length, V gene, CDR3 protein, CDR3 DNA. A D gene is named only where the DNA matches it firmly. Size is stated for part of the rows, as once, few or many counts, or as a class when the clone is expanded.

TRBJ2-5	NA	NA	14	TRBV18	CASSPYRSEETQYF	TGTGCCAGCTCACCGTACAGATCTGAAGAGACCCAGTACTTC
TRBJ1-1	few	NA	14	TRBV7-9	CASSLHAINTEAFF	TGTGCCAGCAGCTTGCATGCGATTAACACTGAAGCTTTCTTT
TRBJ2-5	NA	TRBD2	14	TRBV9	CASSVEGLGETQYF	TGTGCCAGCAGCGTAGAGGGACTAGGGGAGACCCAGTACTTC
TRBJ2-1	NA	TRBD2	14	TRBV5-1	CASQRLAGGNEQFF	TGCGCCAGCCAAAGACTAGCGGGGGGCAATGAGCAGTTCTTC
TRBJ1-6	NA	TRBD1	15	TRBV7-2	CASSRNDRGLSPLHF	TGTGCCAGCAGCCGAAACGACAGGGGGCTTTCACCCCTCCACTTT
TRBJ2-2	NA	TRBD2	15	TRBV6-1	CATTTPVGGDGELFF	TGTGCCACCACTACTCCGGTTGGGGGGGACGGGGAGCTGTTTTTT
TRBJ1-6	NA	NA	15	TRBV7-2	CASSPAPGGNSPLHF	TGTGCCAGCAGCCCGGCCCCGGGGGGTAATTCACCCCTCCACTTT
TRBJ1-1	NA	TRBD1	15	TRBV6-6	CASVTGTGGGTEAFF	TGTGCCAGCGTCACCGGGACAGGGGGGGGCACTGAAGCTTTCTTT
TRBJ1-2	NA	NA	12	TRBV6-1	CASRTVGYGYTF	TGTGCCAGCCGTACAGTCGGCTATGGCTACACCTTC
TRBJ1-4	NA	TRBD1	16	TRBV28	CASSFPRTGGFEKLFF	TGTGCCAGCAGTTTTCCCCGGACAGGGGGCTTCGAAAAACTGTTTTTT
TRBJ1-5	once	TRBD1	13	TRBV6-1	CASSRTGDQPQHF	TGTGCCAGCAGTAGGACAGGAGATCAGCCCCAGCATTTT
TRBJ2-5	NA	NA	12	TRBV2	CASLVAQETQYF	TGTGCCAGCCTGGTAGCCCAAGAGACCCAGTACTTC
TRBJ1-1	NA	TRBD1	14	TRBV19	CASKGDSSNTEAFF	TGTGCCAGTAAGGGGGACAGTTCGAACACTGAAGCTTTCTTT
TRBJ2-7	NA	TRBD1	16	TRBV30	CAWSGQDRVNPYEQYF	TGTGCCTGGAGCGGTCAAGACAGGGTAAATCCATACGAGCAGTACTTC
TRBJ2-1	NA	TRBD2	17	TRBV5-1	CASSTGDYPTSYNEQFF	TGCGCCAGCAGCACCGGGGACTACCCGACCTCCTACAATGAGCAGTTCTTC
TRBJ1-4	NA	NA	15	TRBV25-1	CASSESGQGSEKLFF	TGTGCCAGCAGTGAATCAGGGCAGGGAAGCGAAAAACTGTTTTTT
TRBJ2-5	NA	NA	11	TRBV6-6	CASSEFSTQYF	TGTGCCAGCAGTGAATTTAGTACCCAGTACTTC
TRBJ1-1	few	NA	12	TRBV4-1	CASSQPPFEAFF	TGCGCCAGCAGCCAACCCCCTTTTGAAGCTTTCTTT
TRBJ1-2	NA	NA	13	TRBV2	CASSRGGAYGYTF	TGTGCCAGCTCTCGGGGGGGGGCGTATGGCTACACCTTC
TRBJ2-1	NA	NA	15	TRBV19	CASSILLSAYNEQFF	TGTGCCAGTAGTATACTCCTTAGTGCTTACAATGAGCAGTTCTTC
TRBJ2-5	NA	NA	16	TRBV9	CASSVEVGGPGETQYF	TGTGCCAGCAGCGTAGAGGTGGGGGGGCCGGGAGAGACCCAGTACTTC
TRBJ2-1	NA	TRBD2	14	TRBV9	CASSVAMGGDEQFF	TGTGCCAGCAGCGTAGCTATGGGGGGGGACGAGCAGTTCTTC
TRBJ2-5	NA	NA	12	TRBV29-1	CSVDRDQETQYF	TGCAGCGTTGACAGGGACCAAGAGACCCAGTACTTC
TRBJ1-3	NA	NA	15	TRBV2	CASSEGQLSGNTIYF	TGTGCCAGCAGTGAGGGGCAGCTCTCTGGAAACACCATATATTTT
TRBJ2-7	once	TRBD2	15	TRBV14	CASSQVLRGKVEQYF	TGTGCCAGCAGCCAAGTTCTGCGGGGGAAGGTCGAGCAGTACTTC
TRBJ1-2	few	NA	16	TRBV4-2	CASSLGLRHFSYGYTF	TGTGCCAGCAGCCTGGGACTGCGCCATTTCTCCTATGGCTACACCTTC
TRBJ2-2	NA	NA	15	TRBV7-9	CASSFTVMDTGELFF	TGTGCCAGCAGCTTTACTGTAATGGACACCGGGGAGCTGTTTTTT
TRBJ1-6	NA	NA	13	TRBV15	CATSARRNSPLHF	TGTGCCACCAGCGCCCGGAGAAATTCACCCCTCCACTTT
TRBJ2-7	NA	NA	12	TRBV14	CASSRKSNEQYF	TGTGCCAGCAGCCGCAAGAGCAACGAGCAGTACTTC
TRBJ1-6	few	TRBD1	14	TRBV18	CASSQDRGNSPLHF	TGTGCCAGCTCACAGGACAGGGGTAATTCACCCCTCCACTTT
TRBJ2-7	NA	NA	14	TRBV2	CASNPTQGIHEQYF	TGTGCCAGCAATCCCACGCAGGGGATTCACGAGCAGTACTTC
TRBJ2-7	NA	NA	18	TRBV7-8	CASSPAADRSTSTYEQYF	TGTGCCAGCAGCCCGGCTGCAGACAGGAGTACCTCAACCTACGAGCAGTACTTC
TRBJ1-6	once	NA	14	TRBV30	CARRDRGWDSPLHF	TGTGCCCGGAGGGATAGAGGTTGGGATTCACCCCTCCACTTT
TRBJ2-7	once	TRBD1	14	TRBV14	CASSQDWAGGVKYF	TGTGCCAGCAGCCAAGACTGGGCAGGGGGCGTTAAGTACTTC
TRBJ2-1	NA	TRBD1	16	TRBV2	CASRIVLPDRDNEQFF	TGTGCCAGCAGGATCGTATTGCCGGACAGGGACAATGAGCAGTTCTTC
TRBJ2-2	NA	NA	16	TRBV5-6	CASPAHGVLSSGELFF	TGTGCCAGCCCGGCCCACGGGGTACTAAGTAGCGGGGAGCTGTTTTTT
TRBJ2-6	few	NA	14	TRBV5-1	CASRAGAGANVLTF	TGCGCCAGCAGGGCCGGGGCTGGGGCCAACGTCCTGACTTTC
TRBJ2-1	once	NA	16	TRBV7-3	CASSLARAGLNNEQFF	TGTGCCAGCAGCTTAGCCCGGGCAGGGCTGAACAATGAGCAGTTCTTC
TRBJ2-1	few	NA	13	TRBV6-1	CASSTVFYNEQFF	TGTGCCAGCAGTACAGTTTTCTACAATGAGCAGTTCTTC
TRBJ2-7	NA	TRBD1	15	TRBV5-1	CASSPGTGNRYEQYF	TGCGCCAGCAGCCCCGGGACAGGGAATCGCTACGAGCAGTACTTC
TRBJ1-3	few	NA	15	TRBV4-3	CASSPGHRSGNTIYF	TGCGCCAGCAGCCCGGGACACCGATCTGGAAACACCATATATTTT
TRBJ1-2	NA	TRBD1	11	TRBV2	CANPTGNGYTF	TGTGCCAACCCGACAGGGAACGGCTACACCTTC
TRBJ2-7	NA	TRBD1	13	TRBV2	CASRGQGDDEQYF	TGTGCCAGCAGAGGACAGGGAGACGACGAGCAGTACTTC
TRBJ2-3	once	NA	13	TRBV19	CASSNRMGDTQYF	TGTGCCAGTAGTAACAGGATGGGGGATACGCAGTATTTT
TRBJ2-7	NA	NA	14	TRBV14	CASSQEYRPYEQYF	TGTGCCAGCAGCCAAGAATACAGGCCCTACGAGCAGTACTTC
TRBJ1-5	NA	TRBD1	12	TRBV28	CASSLDRGRQHF	TGTGCCAGCAGTTTAGACAGGGGGCGCCAGCATTTT
TRBJ2-1	few	NA	14	TRBV11-2	CASSSTKKYNEQFF	TGTGCCAGCAGCTCCACAAAAAAATACAATGAGCAGTTCTTC
TRBJ1-5	NA	NA	14	TRBV7-2	CASSAARGNQPQHF	TGTGCCAGCAGCGCGGCGCGAGGGAATCAGCCCCAGCATTTT
TRBJ2-6	NA	TRBD2	17	TRBV6-1	CASSELAGGAGANVLTF	TGTGCCAGCAGTGAACTAGCGGGGGGTGCTGGGGCCAACGTCCTGACTTTC